This T cell receptor (beta chain) was captured in a study of blood T cell repertoires in COVID-19. Looking at the study overall: PBMCs, B-cell-depleted T cells, or T cells were the source of the cDNA or gDNA that made up the material.

Produced via immunoSEQ multiplex PCR; TCRdb's table is partial and in-frame only. The sample includes 75,000 to 100,000 clones, around 90% of them seen just once. CDR3 size: 15 residues. Looked up from germline, CDR1 is MRHNA and CDR2 is SNTAGT. Germline trimming cut 6 bases from V and 4 bases from J; bases unmatched to any gene: 3. The rearrangement joins TRBV6-4 to TRBJ2-2; TRBD2 aligns across 12 bases. The clonotype originates from a man between 70 and 80 years old with acute or convalescent COVID-19. The material sequenced was peripheral blood. The CDR3 region has the DNA TGTGCCAGCAGCCTGACTAGCGGGAGCACCGGGGAGCTGTTTTTT. This translates into CASSLTSGSTGELFF.